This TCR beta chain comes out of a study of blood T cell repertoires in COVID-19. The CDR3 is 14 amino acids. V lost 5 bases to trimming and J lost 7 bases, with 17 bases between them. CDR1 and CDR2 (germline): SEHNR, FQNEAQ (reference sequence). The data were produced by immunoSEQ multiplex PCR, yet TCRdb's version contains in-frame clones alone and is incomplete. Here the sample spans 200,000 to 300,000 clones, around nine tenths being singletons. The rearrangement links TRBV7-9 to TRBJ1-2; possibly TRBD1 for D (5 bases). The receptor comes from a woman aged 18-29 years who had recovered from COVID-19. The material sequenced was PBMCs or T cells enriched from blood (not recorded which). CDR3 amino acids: CASSPPAGYSGYTF. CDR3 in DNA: TGTGCCAGCAGCCCCCCGGCAGGGTATAGTGGCTACACCTTC.